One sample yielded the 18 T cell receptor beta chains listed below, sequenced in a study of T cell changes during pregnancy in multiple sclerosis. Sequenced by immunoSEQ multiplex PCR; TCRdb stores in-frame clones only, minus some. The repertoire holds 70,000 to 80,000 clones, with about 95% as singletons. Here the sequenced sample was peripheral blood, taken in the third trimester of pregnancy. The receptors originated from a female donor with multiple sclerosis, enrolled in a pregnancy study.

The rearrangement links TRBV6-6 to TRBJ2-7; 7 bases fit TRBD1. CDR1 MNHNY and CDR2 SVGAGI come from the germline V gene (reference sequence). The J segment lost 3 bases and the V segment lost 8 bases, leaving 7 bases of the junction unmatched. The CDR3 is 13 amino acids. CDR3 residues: CASSPDRFYEQYF. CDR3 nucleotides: TGTGCCAGCTCCCCGGACAGGTTCTACGAGCAGTACTTC.

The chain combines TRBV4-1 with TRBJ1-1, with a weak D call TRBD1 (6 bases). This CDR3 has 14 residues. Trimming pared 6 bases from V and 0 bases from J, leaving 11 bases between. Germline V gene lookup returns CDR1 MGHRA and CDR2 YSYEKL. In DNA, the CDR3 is TGCGCCAGCAGAAACAGGGCTGTGAACACTGAAGCTTTCTTT. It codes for CASRNRAVNTEAFF.

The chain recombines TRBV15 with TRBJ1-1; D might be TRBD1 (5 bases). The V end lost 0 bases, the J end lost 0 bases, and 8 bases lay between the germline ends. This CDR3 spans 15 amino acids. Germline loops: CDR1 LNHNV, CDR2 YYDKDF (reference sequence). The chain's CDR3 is CATSRDQGLNTEAFF. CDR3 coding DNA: TGTGCCACCAGCAGAGATCAGGGTTTGAACACTGAAGCTTTCTTT.

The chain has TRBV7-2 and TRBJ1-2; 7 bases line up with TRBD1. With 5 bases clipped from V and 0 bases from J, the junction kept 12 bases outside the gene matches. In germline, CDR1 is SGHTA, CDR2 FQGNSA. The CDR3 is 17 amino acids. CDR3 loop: CASSRDRVGVTNYGYTF. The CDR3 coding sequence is TGTGCCAGCAGCCGAGACAGGGTGGGAGTGACTAACTATGGCTACACCTTC.

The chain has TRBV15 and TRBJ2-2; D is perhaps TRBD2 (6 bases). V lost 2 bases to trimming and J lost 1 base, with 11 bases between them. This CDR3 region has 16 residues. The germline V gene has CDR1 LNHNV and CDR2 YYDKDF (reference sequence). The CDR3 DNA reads TGTGCCACCAGCAGAACACCGGGGGTGAACACCGGGGAGCTGTTTTTT. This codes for CATSRTPGVNTGELFF. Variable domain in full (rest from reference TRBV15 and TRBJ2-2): DAMVIQNPRYQVTQFGKPVTLSCSQTLNHNVMYWYQQKSSQAPKLLFHYYDKDFNNEADTPDNFQSRRPNTSFCFLDIRSPGLGDTAMYLCATSRTPGVNTGELFFGEGSRLTVL.

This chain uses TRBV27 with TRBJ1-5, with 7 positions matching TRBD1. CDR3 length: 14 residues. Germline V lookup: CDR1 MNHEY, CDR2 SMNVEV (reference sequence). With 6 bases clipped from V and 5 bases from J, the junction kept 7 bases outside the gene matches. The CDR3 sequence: CASSYRGNDQPQHF. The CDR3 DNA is TGTGCCAGCAGCTACAGGGGTAACGATCAGCCCCAGCATTTT.

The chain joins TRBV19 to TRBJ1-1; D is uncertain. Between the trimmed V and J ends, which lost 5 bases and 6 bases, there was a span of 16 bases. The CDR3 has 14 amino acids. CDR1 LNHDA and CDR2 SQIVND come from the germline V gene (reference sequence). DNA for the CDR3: TGTGCCAGTAGTGTTCTTCTAGGAGAGGCTGAAGCTTTCTTT. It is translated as CASSVLLGEAEAFF.

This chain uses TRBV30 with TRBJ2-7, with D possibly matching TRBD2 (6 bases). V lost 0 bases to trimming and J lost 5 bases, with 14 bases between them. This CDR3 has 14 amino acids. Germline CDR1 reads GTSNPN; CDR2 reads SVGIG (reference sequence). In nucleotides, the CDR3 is TGTGCCTGGAGTGTAGGAGGAGGGCAGGACGAGCAGTACTTC. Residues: CAWSVGGGQDEQYF. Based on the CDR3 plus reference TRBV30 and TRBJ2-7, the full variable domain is SQTIHQWPATLVQPVGSPLSLECTVEGTSNPNLYWYRQAAGRGLQLLFYSVGIGQISSEVPQNLSASRPQDRQFILSSKKLLLSDSGFYLCAWSVGGGQDEQYFGPGTRLTVT.

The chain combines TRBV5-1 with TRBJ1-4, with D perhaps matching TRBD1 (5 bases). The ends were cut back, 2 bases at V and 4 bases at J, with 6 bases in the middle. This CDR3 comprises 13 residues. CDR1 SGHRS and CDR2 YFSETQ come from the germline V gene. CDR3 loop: CASSFQGNEKLFF. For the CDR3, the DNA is TGCGCCAGCAGCTTCCAGGGTAATGAAAAACTGTTTTTT.

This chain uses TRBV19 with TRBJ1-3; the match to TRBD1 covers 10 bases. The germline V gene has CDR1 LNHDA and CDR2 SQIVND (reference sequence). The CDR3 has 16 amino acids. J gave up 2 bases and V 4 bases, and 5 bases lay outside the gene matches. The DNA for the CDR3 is TGTGCCAGTAGTACCCCGGGACAGGGGACTGGAAACACCATATATTTT. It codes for CASSTPGQGTGNTIYF.

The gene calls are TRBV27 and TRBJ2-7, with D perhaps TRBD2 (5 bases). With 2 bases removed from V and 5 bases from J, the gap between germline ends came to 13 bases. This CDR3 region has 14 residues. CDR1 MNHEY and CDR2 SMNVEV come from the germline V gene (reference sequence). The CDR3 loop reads CASSLEGPGDEQYF. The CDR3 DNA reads TGTGCCAGCAGTTTAGAAGGGCCCGGGGACGAGCAGTACTTC.

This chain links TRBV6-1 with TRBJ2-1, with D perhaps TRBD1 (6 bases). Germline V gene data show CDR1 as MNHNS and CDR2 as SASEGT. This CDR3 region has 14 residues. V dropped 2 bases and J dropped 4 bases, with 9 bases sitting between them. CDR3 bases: TGTGCCAGCAGTGAAAACAGGGTGTACAATGAGCAGTTCTTC. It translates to CASSENRVYNEQFF.

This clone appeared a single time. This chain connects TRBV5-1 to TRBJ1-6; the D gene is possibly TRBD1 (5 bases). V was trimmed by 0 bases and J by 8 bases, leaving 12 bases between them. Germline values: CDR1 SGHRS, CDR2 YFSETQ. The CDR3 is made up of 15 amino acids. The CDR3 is CASSLEPGTDSPLHF. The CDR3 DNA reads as TGCGCCAGCAGCTTGGAGCCAGGGACTGATTCACCCCTCCACTTT.

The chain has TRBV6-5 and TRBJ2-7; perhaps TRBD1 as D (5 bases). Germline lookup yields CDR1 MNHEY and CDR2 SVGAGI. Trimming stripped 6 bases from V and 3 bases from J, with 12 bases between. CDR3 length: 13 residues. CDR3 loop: CASSRGRDYEQYF. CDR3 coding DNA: TGTGCCAGCAGCCGCGGCAGGGACTACGAGCAGTACTTC.

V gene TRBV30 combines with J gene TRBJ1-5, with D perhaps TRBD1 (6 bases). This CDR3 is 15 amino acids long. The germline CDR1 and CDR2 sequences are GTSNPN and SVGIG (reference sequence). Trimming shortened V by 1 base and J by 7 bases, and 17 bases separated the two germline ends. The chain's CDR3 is CAWSGSSRGMQPQHF. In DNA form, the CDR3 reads TGTGCCTGGAGTGGATCGTCCAGGGGAATGCAGCCCCAGCATTTT. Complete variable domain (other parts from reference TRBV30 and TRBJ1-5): SQTIHQWPATLVQPVGSPLSLECTVEGTSNPNLYWYRQAAGRGLQLLFYSVGIGQISSEVPQNLSASRPQDRQFILSSKKLLLSDSGFYLCAWSGSSRGMQPQHFGDGTRLSIL.

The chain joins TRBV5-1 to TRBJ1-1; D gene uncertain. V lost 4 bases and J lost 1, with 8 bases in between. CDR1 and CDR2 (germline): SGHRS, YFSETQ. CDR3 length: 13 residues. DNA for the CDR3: TGCGCCAGCAGCATCGCAGGGAACACTGAAGCTTTCTTT. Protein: CASSIAGNTEAFF.

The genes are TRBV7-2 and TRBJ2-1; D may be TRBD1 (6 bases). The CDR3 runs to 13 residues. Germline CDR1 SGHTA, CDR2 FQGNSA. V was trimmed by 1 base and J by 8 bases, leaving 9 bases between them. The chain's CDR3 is CASSLDRDHEQFF. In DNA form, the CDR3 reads TGTGCCAGCAGCTTAGACAGGGATCATGAGCAGTTCTTC.

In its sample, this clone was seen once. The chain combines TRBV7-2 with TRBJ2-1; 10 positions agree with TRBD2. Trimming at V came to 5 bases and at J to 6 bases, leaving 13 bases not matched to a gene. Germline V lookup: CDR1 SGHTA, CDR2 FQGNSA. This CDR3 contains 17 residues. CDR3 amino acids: CASSPRRGSGGANEQFF. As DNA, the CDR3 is TGTGCCAGCAGCCCCCGGCGGGGGAGCGGGGGGGCCAATGAGCAGTTCTTC.